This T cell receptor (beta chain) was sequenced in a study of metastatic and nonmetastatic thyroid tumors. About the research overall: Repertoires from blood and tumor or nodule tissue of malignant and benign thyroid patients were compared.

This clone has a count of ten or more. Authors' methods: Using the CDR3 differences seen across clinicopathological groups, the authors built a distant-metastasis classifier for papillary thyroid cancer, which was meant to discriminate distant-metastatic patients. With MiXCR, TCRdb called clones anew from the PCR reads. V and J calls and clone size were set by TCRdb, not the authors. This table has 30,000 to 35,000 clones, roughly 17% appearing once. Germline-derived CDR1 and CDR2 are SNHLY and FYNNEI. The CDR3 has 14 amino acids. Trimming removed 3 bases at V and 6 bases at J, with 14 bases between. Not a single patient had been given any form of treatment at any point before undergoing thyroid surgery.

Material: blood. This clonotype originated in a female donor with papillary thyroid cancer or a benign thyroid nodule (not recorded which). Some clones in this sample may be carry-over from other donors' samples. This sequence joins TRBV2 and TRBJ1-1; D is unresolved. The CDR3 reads CASSEEGSRSEAFF. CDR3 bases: TGTGCCAGCAGTGAGGAGGGCTCGAGGTCTGAAGCTTTCTTT.